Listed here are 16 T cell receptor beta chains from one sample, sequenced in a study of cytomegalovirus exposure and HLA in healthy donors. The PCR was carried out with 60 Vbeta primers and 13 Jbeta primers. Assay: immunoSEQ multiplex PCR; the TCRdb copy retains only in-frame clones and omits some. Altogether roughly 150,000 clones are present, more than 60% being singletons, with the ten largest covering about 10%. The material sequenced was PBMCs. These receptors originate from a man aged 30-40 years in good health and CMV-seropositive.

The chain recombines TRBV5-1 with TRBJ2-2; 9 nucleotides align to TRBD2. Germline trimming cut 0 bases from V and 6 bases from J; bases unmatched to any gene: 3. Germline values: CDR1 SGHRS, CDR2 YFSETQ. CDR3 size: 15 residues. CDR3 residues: CASSLGTSDSGELFF. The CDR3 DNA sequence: TGCGCCAGCAGCTTGGGGACTAGCGATTCCGGGGAGCTGTTTTTT.

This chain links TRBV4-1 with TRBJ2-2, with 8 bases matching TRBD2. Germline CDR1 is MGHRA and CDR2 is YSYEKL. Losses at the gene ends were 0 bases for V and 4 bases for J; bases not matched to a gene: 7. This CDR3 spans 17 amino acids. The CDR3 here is CASSQDPSGSVTGELFF. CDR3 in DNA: TGCGCCAGCAGCCAAGATCCCAGCGGGAGTGTCACCGGGGAGCTGTTTTTT.

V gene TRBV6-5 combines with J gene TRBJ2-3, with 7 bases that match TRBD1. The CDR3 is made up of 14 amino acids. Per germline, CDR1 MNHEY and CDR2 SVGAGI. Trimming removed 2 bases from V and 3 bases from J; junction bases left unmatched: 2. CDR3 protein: CASSYLTGTDTQYF. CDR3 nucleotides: TGTGCCAGCAGTTACCTGACAGGGACAGATACGCAGTATTTT.

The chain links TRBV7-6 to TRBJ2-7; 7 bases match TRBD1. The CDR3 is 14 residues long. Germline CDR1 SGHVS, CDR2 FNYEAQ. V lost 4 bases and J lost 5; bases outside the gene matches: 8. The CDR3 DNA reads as TGTGCCAGCAGCTATGGACAGGCTCCTGACGAGCAGTACTTC. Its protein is CASSYGQAPDEQYF.

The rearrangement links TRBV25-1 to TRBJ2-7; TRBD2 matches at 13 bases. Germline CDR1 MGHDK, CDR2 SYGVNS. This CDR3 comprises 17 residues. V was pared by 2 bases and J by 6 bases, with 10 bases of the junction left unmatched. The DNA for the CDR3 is TGTGCCAGCAGTGAAACTAGGACTAGCGGGAGACTAGGCGAGCAGTACTTC. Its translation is CASSETRTSGRLGEQYF.

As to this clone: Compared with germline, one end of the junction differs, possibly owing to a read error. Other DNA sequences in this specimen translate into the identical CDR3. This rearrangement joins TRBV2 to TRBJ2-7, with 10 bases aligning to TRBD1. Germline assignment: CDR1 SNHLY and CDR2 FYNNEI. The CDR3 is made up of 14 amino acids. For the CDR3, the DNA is TGTGCCAGCAGGGAGGACAGGGGGTACTACGAGCAATACTTC. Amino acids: CASREDRGYYEQYF. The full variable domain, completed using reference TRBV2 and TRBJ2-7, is EPEVTQTPSHQVTQMGQEVILRCVPISNHLYFYWYRQILGQKVEFLVSFYNNEISEKSEIFDDQFSVERPDGSNFTLKIRSTKLEDSAMYFCASREDRGYYEQYFGPGTRLTVT.

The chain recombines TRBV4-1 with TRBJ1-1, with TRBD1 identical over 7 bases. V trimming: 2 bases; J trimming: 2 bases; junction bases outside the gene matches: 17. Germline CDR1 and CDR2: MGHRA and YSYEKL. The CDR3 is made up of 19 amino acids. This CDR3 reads CASSQSGRERDRRNTEAFF. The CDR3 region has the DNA TGCGCCAGCAGCCAATCGGGCCGAGAACGGGACAGAAGAAACACTGAAGCTTTCTTT.

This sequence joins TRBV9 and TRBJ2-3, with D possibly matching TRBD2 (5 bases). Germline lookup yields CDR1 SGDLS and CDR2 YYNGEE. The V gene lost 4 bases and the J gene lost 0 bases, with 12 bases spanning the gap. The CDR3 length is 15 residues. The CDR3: CASSPTPGSTDTQYF. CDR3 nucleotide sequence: TGTGCCAGCAGCCCTACCCCGGGGAGCACAGATACGCAGTATTTT.

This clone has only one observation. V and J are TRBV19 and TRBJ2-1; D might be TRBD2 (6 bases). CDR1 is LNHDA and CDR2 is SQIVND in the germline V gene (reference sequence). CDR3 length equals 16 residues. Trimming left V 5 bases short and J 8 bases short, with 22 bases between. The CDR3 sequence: CASSPPAGFPLDEQFF. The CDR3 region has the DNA TGTGCCAGTAGTCCCCCGGCGGGATTTCCCCTCGATGAGCAGTTCTTC. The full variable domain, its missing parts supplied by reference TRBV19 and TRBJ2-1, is DGGITQSPKYLFRKEGQNVTLSCEQNLNHDAMYWYRQDPGQGLRLIYYSQIVNDFQKGDIAEGYSVSREKKESFPLTVTSAQKNPTAFYLCASSPPAGFPLDEQFFGPGTRLTVL.

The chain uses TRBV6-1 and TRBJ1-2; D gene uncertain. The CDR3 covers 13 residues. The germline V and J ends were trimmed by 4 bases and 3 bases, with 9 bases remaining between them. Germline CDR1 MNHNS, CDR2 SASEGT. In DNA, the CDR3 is TGTGCCAGCAGTGTTCAGGAAGACTATGGCTACACCTTC. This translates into CASSVQEDYGYTF.

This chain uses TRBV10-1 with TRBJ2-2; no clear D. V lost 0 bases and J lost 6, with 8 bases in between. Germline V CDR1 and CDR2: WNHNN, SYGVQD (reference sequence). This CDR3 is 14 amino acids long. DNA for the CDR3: TGCGCCAGCAGTGAGTCGTATATCTCCGGGGAGCTGTTTTTT. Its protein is CASSESYISGELFF.

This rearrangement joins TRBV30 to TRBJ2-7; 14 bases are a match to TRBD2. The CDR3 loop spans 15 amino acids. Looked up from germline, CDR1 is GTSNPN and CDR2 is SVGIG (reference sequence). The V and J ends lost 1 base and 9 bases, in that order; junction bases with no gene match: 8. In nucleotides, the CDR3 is TGTGCCTGGAGTGGCAACGGGACTAGCGGGAGTGGGCAGTACTTC. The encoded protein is CAWSGNGTSGSGQYF.

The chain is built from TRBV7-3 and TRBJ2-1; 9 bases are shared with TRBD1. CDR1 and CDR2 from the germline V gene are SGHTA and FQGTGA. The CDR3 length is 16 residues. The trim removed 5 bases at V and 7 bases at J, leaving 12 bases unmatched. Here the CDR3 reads CASSPGGQGIRNEQFF. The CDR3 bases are TGTGCCAGCAGCCCCGGAGGACAGGGGATTCGGAATGAGCAGTTCTTC.

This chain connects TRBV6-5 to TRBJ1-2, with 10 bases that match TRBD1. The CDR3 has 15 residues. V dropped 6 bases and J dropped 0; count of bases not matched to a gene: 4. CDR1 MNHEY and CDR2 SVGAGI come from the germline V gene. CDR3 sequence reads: CASRSGTGANYGYTF. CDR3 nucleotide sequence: TGTGCCAGCAGGTCCGGGACAGGGGCTAACTATGGCTACACCTTC.

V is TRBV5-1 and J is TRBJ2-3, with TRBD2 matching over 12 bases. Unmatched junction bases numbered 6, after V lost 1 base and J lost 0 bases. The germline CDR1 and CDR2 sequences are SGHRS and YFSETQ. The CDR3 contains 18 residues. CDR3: CASSLPGLAGTSTDTQYF. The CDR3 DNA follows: TGCGCCAGCAGCTTGCCGGGACTAGCGGGTACTAGCACAGATACGCAGTATTTT.

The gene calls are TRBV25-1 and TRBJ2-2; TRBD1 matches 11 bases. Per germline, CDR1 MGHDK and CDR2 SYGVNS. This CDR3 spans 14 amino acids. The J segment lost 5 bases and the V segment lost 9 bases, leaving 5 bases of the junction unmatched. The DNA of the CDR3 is TGTGCCAGTGGACAGGGGGCCCAGACCGGGGAGCTGTTTTTT. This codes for CASGQGAQTGELFF.